This passage covers 3 T cell receptor beta chains from one sample sequenced in a study of technical replicates of blood from a few donors. Sequenced by immunoSEQ multiplex PCR; TCRdb stores in-frame clones only, minus some. This table holds approximately 75,000 clones, about 97% found once. The sample was T cells isolated from PBMCs. These receptor sequences come from a human donor in good health.

V is TRBV12-5 and J is TRBJ2-2; maybe TRBD1 (5 bases). In germline, CDR1 is LGHNT, CDR2 FRNRAP. The CDR3 has 14 amino acids. V lost 6 bases and J 5 bases, leaving 13 bases between the germline ends. The DNA for the CDR3 is TGTGCTAGTGGCCTTGACAGTGCAACCGGGGAGCTGTTTTTT. Translation gives CASGLDSATGELFF.

The CDR3 loop is CASSMGLGSYEQYF. CDR3 DNA sequence: TGTGCCAGTAGTATGGGGCTAGGCTCCTACGAGCAGTACTTC. V and J are TRBV19 and TRBJ2-7; TRBD1 might be the D (5 bases). The CDR3 sequence is 14 residues long. Trimming shortened V by 3 bases and J by 0 bases, and 9 bases separated the two germline ends. Per germline, CDR1 LNHDA and CDR2 SQIVND (reference sequence). Full variable domain (missing parts from reference TRBV19 and TRBJ2-7): DGGITQSPKYLFRKEGQNVTLSCEQNLNHDAMYWYRQDPGQGLRLIYYSQIVNDFQKGDIAEGYSVSREKKESFPLTVTSAQKNPTAFYLCASSMGLGSYEQYFGPGTRLTVT.

The rearrangement joins TRBV27 to TRBJ2-7; TRBD1 might be the D (6 bases). CDR3 size: 14 residues. Germline values: CDR1 MNHEY, CDR2 SMNVEV (reference sequence). Trimming pared 1 base from V and 6 bases from J, leaving 13 bases between. CDR3 sequence reads: CASSLYTGSSEQYF. The CDR3 region has the DNA TGTGCCAGCAGTTTATATACAGGGTCCAGCGAGCAGTACTTC.